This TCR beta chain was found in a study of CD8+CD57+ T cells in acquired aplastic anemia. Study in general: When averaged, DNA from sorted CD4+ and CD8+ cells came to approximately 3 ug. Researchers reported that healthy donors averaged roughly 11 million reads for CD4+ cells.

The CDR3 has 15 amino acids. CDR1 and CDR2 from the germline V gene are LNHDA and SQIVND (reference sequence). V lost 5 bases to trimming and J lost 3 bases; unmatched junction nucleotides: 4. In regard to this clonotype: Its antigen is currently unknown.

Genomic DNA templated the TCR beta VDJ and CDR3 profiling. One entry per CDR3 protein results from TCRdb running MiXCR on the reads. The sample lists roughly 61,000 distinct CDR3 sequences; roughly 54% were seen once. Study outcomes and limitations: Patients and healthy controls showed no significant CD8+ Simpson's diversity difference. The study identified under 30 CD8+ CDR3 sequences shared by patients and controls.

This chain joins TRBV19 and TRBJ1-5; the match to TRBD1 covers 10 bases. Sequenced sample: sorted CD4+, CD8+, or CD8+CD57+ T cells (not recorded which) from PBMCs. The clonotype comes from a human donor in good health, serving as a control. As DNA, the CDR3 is TGTGCCAGTAGTGCGGACAGGGGGGACAATCAGCCCCAGCATTTT. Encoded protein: CASSADRGDNQPQHF.